A single sample is the source of the 21 T cell receptor beta chains below, sequenced in a study of blood T cell repertoires in COVID-19. TCRdb's copy holds only in-frame clones and misses some; the assay was immunoSEQ multiplex PCR. The table has under 300,000 clones, about 88% seen once. The sample was peripheral blood. The receptor source for this set is a woman in her 70s with active or convalescent COVID-19.

The CDR3 DNA reads TGTGCCAGCTCATTCGCGGACACCGTTAATTCACCCCTCCACTTT. It specifies CASSFADTVNSPLHF. This rearrangement joins TRBV18 to TRBJ1-6, with D tentatively TRBD1 (5 bases). The germline V gene has CDR1 KGHSH and CDR2 LQKENI. This CDR3 contains 15 residues. The ends were cut back, 5 bases at V and 6 bases at J, with 14 bases in the middle. Combining the CDR3 with reference TRBV18 and TRBJ1-6 gives the whole variable domain NAGVMQNPRHLVRRRGQEARLRCSPMKGHSHVYWYRQLPEEGLKFMVYLQKENIIDESGMPKERFSAEFPKEGPSILRIQQVVRGDSAAYFCASSFADTVNSPLHFGNGTRLTVT.

This clone was found a few times. V and J are TRBV5-6 and TRBJ1-5, with D perhaps matching TRBD1 (6 bases). Trimming removed 4 bases from V and 3 bases from J, with 20 bases in between. The germline gives CDR1 SGHDT, CDR2 YYEEEE. This CDR3 is built from 17 residues. The DNA of the CDR3 is TGTGCCAGCAGCCTGGGGGCGGCAGGGGCTCACAATCAGCCCCAGCATTTT. Translated: CASSLGAAGAHNQPQHF. The entire variable domain, with the rest obtained from reference TRBV5-6 and TRBJ1-5, is as follows: DAGVTQSPTHLIKTRGQQVTLRCSPKSGHDTVSWYQQALGQGPQFIFQYYEEEERQRGNFPDRFSGHQFPNYSSELNVNALLLGDSALYLCASSLGAAGAHNQPQHFGDGTRLSIL.

The V call is TRBV4-2, the J call TRBJ1-2; no firm D call. Germline loops: CDR1 LGHNA, CDR2 YNFKEQ. CDR3 size: 12 residues. Trimming removed 1 base at V and 8 bases at J, with 8 bases between. The CDR3: CASSQGPLGYTF. The CDR3 bases are TGTGCCAGCAGCCAAGGCCCCCTAGGCTACACCTTC.

The chain carries TRBV21-1 and TRBJ1-1; no check of the table's D call, TRBD1, against the DNA was made. TRBV21-1 is noted as a pseudogene. The CDR3 spans 15 residues. The CDR3, as DNA: TGTGCCAGCAGCACTAGGACAGAAGAGGACACTGAAGCTTTCTTT. Encoded protein: CASSTRTEEDTEAFF.

The rearrangement uses TRBV9 and TRBJ2-3, with TRBD1 identical over 7 bases. The trim removed 0 bases at V and 5 bases at J, leaving 6 bases unmatched. Germline loops: CDR1 SGDLS, CDR2 YYNGEE. The CDR3 is 15 residues long. The CDR3 sequence is CASSVELRGLDTQYF. The CDR3 nucleotides read TGTGCCAGCAGCGTAGAGTTGAGGGGGCTAGATACGCAGTATTTT.

This clone was observed once. V is TRBV5-1 and J is TRBJ2-2; D uncertain. The V end lost 1 base, the J end lost 1 base, and 8 bases lay between the germline ends. Germline CDR1 is SGHRS and CDR2 is YFSETQ. This CDR3 contains 15 residues. The CDR3 here is CASSLNTGNTGELFF. For the CDR3, the DNA is TGCGCCAGCAGCTTGAATACGGGGAACACCGGGGAGCTGTTTTTT. Full variable domain (rest looked up from reference TRBV5-1 and TRBJ2-2): KAGVTQTPRYLIKTRGQQVTLSCSPISGHRSVSWYQQTPGQGLQFLFEYFSETQRNKGNFPGRFSGRQFSNSRSEMNVSTLELGDSALYLCASSLNTGNTGELFFGEGSRLTVL.

V and J are TRBV20-1 and TRBJ1-1; D call uncertain. Germline CDR1 and CDR2: DFQATT and SNEGSKA (reference sequence). The CDR3 extends over 10 amino acids. The V end lost 5 bases, the J end lost 11 bases, and 12 bases lay between the germline ends. The CDR3 sequence: CSAGDERAFF. Written as DNA, the CDR3 is TGCAGTGCTGGTGACGAGAGGGCTTTCTTT.

This chain joins TRBV3-1 (or the pseudogene TRBV3-2) and TRBJ2-7; 8 bases align to TRBD1. With V trimmed by 5 bases and J by 6 bases, 9 bases remained unmatched. The CDR3 covers 14 residues. Germline V lookup: CDR1 LGHDT, CDR2 YNNKEL (reference sequence). DNA of the CDR3: TGTGCCAGCAGCTTACGGACAGGGAGGATCGAGCAGTACTTC. Amino acid sequence: CASSLRTGRIEQYF.

This chain connects TRBV19 to TRBJ1-5; TRBD1 is a possible D gene (6 bases). Germline V gene lookup returns CDR1 LNHDA and CDR2 SQIVND (reference sequence). The CDR3 extends over 17 amino acids. V dropped 5 bases and J dropped 1 base, with 18 bases sitting between them. CDR3 DNA: TGTGCCAGTAGTGACAGGCAGGGGATGGGCAGCAATCAGCCCCAGCATTTT. This gives the protein CASSDRQGMGSNQPQHF.

The chain carries TRBV6-6 and TRBJ1-2; 8 nucleotides match TRBD1. Looked up from germline, CDR1 is MNHNY and CDR2 is SVGAGI (reference sequence). The trim removed 7 bases at V and 6 bases at J, leaving 13 bases unmatched. The CDR3 is 15 residues long. The CDR3: CASTPAGDRRNGYTF. As DNA, the CDR3 is TGTGCCAGCACCCCCGCAGGGGACAGGAGAAATGGCTACACCTTC.

This clone was picked up a small number of times. J is TRBJ1-6 and V is TRBV5-6; TRBD1 might be the D (5 bases). The germline CDR1 and CDR2 sequences are SGHDT and YYEEEE. Between the trimmed V and J ends, which lost 6 bases and 6 bases, there was a span of 10 bases. The CDR3 spans 13 residues. The CDR3: CASTPGSNSPLHF. CDR3 DNA sequence: TGTGCCAGCACCCCAGGGTCTAATTCACCCCTCCACTTT.

This chain connects TRBV7-3 to TRBJ1-6; D might be TRBD1 (6 bases). V dropped 3 bases and J dropped 9 bases, with 9 bases sitting between them. In germline, CDR1 is SGHTA, CDR2 FQGTGA. The CDR3 is 13 residues long. The CDR3 loop reads CASSLDSFSPLHF. The CDR3 DNA follows: TGTGCCAGCAGCTTGGACAGCTTTTCACCCCTCCACTTT.

The gene calls are TRBV5-6 and TRBJ2-5, with TRBD1 matching 10 bases. V lost 4 bases, J lost 1 base, and 7 bases stayed unmatched. CDR1 SGHDT and CDR2 YYEEEE come from the germline V gene. The CDR3 runs to 16 residues. The CDR3 loop reads CASSRGTGEFQETQYF. The CDR3 DNA follows: TGTGCCAGCAGCAGAGGGACAGGGGAGTTCCAAGAGACCCAGTACTTC.

The chain joins TRBV12-3 or TRBV12-4 to TRBJ2-2, with D perhaps TRBD1 (6 bases). Trimming removed 5 bases from V and 5 bases from J, with 9 bases in between. The CDR3 covers 13 residues. The CDR3 spells CASSRGQTGELFF. Written as DNA, the CDR3 is TGTGCCAGCAGTCGAGGACAGACCGGGGAGCTGTTTTTT.

This chain connects TRBV4-3 to TRBJ1-4; D might be TRBD1 (5 bases). Germline V gives CDR1 LGHNA, CDR2 YSLEER. The V and J ends lost 0 bases and 4 bases respectively, with 12 bases between them. The CDR3 sequence is 16 residues long. DNA of the CDR3: TGCGCCAGCAGCCAAGAGGGGCCCGGGAGTAATGAAAAACTGTTTTTT. Its protein is CASSQEGPGSNEKLFF.

The chain uses TRBV5-1 and TRBJ1-2; D not resolved. The CDR3 loop spans 12 amino acids. Germline V CDR1 and CDR2: SGHRS, YFSETQ. Trimming removed 5 bases at V and 4 bases at J, with 9 bases between. The CDR3 region has the DNA TGCGCCAGCAGTCAGGAAGGCTATGGCTACACCTTC. It specifies CASSQEGYGYTF. The variable domain in full, completed from reference TRBV5-1 and TRBJ1-2, reads KAGVTQTPRYLIKTRGQQVTLSCSPISGHRSVSWYQQTPGQGLQFLFEYFSETQRNKGNFPGRFSGRQFSNSRSEMNVSTLELGDSALYLCASSQEGYGYTFGSGTRLTVV.

This clone was counted once. In DNA form, the CDR3 reads TGTGCCAGTAGTATGGCGAGGGGGCTCGGCACTGAAGCTTTCTTT. Its protein product is CASSMARGLGTEAFF. The rearrangement joins TRBV19 to TRBJ1-1; TRBD1 agrees at 7 bases. The junction had 8 bases not matched to a gene; V was cut back by 3 bases and J by 4 bases. The CDR3 extends over 15 amino acids. CDR1 is LNHDA, CDR2 SQIVND, per germline (reference sequence).

The chain's CDR3 is CASSEQFRGFGSYEQYF. The CDR3 DNA reads TGTGCCAGCAGTGAACAGTTCCGAGGGTTTGGCTCCTACGAGCAGTACTTC. The rearrangement links TRBV2 to TRBJ2-7; possibly TRBD2 for D (5 bases). Germline lookup yields CDR1 SNHLY and CDR2 FYNNEI. Trimming shortened V by 2 bases and J by 0 bases, and 17 bases separated the two germline ends. This CDR3 has 17 amino acids.

V and J are TRBV6-4 and TRBJ1-2, with D hard to call. V was cut by 0 bases and J by 0 bases, with 8 bases left in between. The CDR3 runs 15 residues. Germline lookup yields CDR1 MRHNA and CDR2 SNTAGT. DNA of the CDR3: TGTGCCAGCAGTGACTCGGTCAGGTCTAACTATGGCTACACCTTC. Its translation: CASSDSVRSNYGYTF.

This clone has only one observation. V gene TRBV20-1 combines with J gene TRBJ1-4, with 9 bases lining up with TRBD1. With 7 bases clipped from V and 17 bases from J, the junction kept 11 bases outside the gene matches. Germline CDR1 and CDR2: DFQATT and SNEGSKA (reference sequence). The CDR3 has 11 residues. The CDR3 here is CSVRTGELPFF. DNA for the CDR3: TGCAGTGTTCGGACAGGGGAGCTACCATTTTTT.

The chain is built from TRBV5-5 and TRBJ2-7; D might be TRBD2 (6 bases). Germline loops: CDR1 SGHKS, CDR2 YYEKEE (reference sequence). V dropped 0 bases and J dropped 9 bases, with 7 bases sitting between them. This CDR3 comprises 11 residues. The chain's CDR3 is CASSLEEGQYF. The CDR3 DNA reads as TGTGCCAGCAGCTTGGAGGAGGGGCAGTACTTC.